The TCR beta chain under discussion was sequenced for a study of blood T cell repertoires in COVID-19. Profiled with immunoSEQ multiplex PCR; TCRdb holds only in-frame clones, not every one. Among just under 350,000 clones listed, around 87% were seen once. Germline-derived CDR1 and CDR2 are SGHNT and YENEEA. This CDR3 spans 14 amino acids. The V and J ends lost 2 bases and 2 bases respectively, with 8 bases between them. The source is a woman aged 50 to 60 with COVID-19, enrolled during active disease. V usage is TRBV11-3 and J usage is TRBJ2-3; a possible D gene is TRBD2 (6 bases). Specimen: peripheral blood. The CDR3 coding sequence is TGTGCCAGCAGCTTAAGGGGACTCACAGATACGCAGTATTTT. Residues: CASSLRGLTDTQYF.